This passage covers 30 T cell receptor beta chains from one sample sequenced in a study of blood T cell repertoires in COVID-19 (dated by TCRdb to the early 2020s). Library preparation used the immunoSEQ multiplex PCR assay. The table comes from immuneACCESS by way of TCRdb, which keeps in-frame sequences with V and J called. Part of the clones is missing from these tables; in studies checked, under half for an unresolved V gene and the rest for unknown reasons. Across this sample there are about 130,000 clones, with roughly four fifths seen only once. The top ten hold 10% to 12% of the sample. Sequencing was done on a sample of peripheral blood. These TCRs come from a human donor in a cohort sampled during active COVID-19.

The chain carries TRBV21-1 and TRBJ2-2; TRBD1, the table's D call, was not compared with the DNA. TRBV21-1 is labeled a pseudogene. CDR3 length: 17 amino acids. The CDR3 spells CASSVHGQGRDTGELFF. In DNA form, the CDR3 reads TGTGCCAGCAGCGTCCACGGACAGGGTCGGGACACCGGGGAGCTGTTTTTT.

The count of this clone is one. The chain links TRBV28 to TRBJ2-7; D gene unclear. Germline CDR1 reads MDHEN; CDR2 reads SYDVKM. CDR3 length: 12 amino acids. V shed 6 bases and J shed 3 bases, with 9 bases lying between them. DNA of the CDR3: TGTGCCAGCAGCCCCTTCGGCTACGAGCAGTACTTC. Translation gives CASSPFGYEQYF.

The V call is TRBV18, the J call TRBJ1-4, with no clear D. The CDR3 is 13 residues long. Deletions cut 3 bases from V and 6 bases from J, with 8 bases between. Per germline, CDR1 KGHSH and CDR2 LQKENI. The CDR3 nucleotides read TGTGCCAGCTCACCCTCAGTGTATGAAAAACTGTTTTTT. Translating it yields CASSPSVYEKLFF.

V gene TRBV5-1 combines with J gene TRBJ1-3; 7 bases map to TRBD1. Losses at the gene ends were 0 bases for V and 4 bases for J; bases not matched to a gene: 7. The CDR3 loop spans 16 amino acids. The germline CDR1 and CDR2 sequences are SGHRS and YFSETQ. CDR3 sequence reads: CASSLAGQQRGNTIYF. The DNA for the CDR3 is TGCGCCAGCAGCTTGGCGGGACAGCAGAGAGGAAACACCATATATTTT.

This sequence joins TRBV7-9 and TRBJ1-5; D is possibly TRBD1 (6 bases). Germline CDR1 reads SEHNR; CDR2 reads FQNEAQ (reference sequence). V was shortened by 4 bases and J by 2 bases, with 12 bases between the two germline ends. CDR3 length: 15 residues. CDR3 residues: CASSSRDMGNQPQHF. CDR3 DNA: TGTGCCAGCAGCTCCAGGGACATGGGCAATCAGCCCCAGCATTTT.

The chain joins TRBV10-2 to TRBJ2-7; D may be TRBD1 (5 bases). This CDR3 is built from 11 residues. Between the trimmed V and J ends, which lost 3 bases and 7 bases, there was a span of 7 bases. Looked up from germline, CDR1 is WSHSY and CDR2 is SAAADI. The CDR3 sequence is CASSESGEQYF. For the CDR3, the DNA is TGCGCCAGCAGTGAATCAGGGGAGCAGTACTTC.

This clone has just one count. The CDR3 bases are TGTGCCAGTAGCACCCTAGGACAGGCTGGGGGCTACACCTTC. It codes for CASSTLGQAGGYTF. The V gene is TRBV19, the J gene TRBJ1-2; 7 nucleotides align to TRBD1. This CDR3 contains 14 residues. Germline lookup yields CDR1 LNHDA and CDR2 SQIVND (reference sequence). The V and J ends lost 6 bases and 8 bases, in that order; junction bases with no gene match: 12.

The J gene is TRBJ1-5, the V gene TRBV5-5; D is perhaps TRBD1 (6 bases). This CDR3 is 14 amino acids long. From germline, CDR1 is SGHKS and CDR2 YYEKEE (reference sequence). V lost 4 bases, J lost 1 base, and 9 bases lay in between. DNA of the CDR3: TGTGCCAGCAGCGCCGGACAGAGCAATCAGCCCCAGCATTTT. As protein: CASSAGQSNQPQHF.

This chain joins TRBV6-1 and TRBJ2-7; D possibly corresponds to TRBD2 (6 bases). CDR3 size: 15 residues. The germline gives CDR1 MNHNS, CDR2 SASEGT. V was pared by 0 bases and J by 6 bases, with 15 bases between. The CDR3 DNA sequence: TGTGCCAGCAGTGAAGCGCGGGGCATAGCCGGCGAGCAGTACTTC. Translation: CASSEARGIAGEQYF.

The chain carries TRBV6-6 and TRBJ1-3, with a tentative D call TRBD1 (6 bases). CDR3 length: 17 amino acids. V dropped 5 bases and J dropped 0 bases, with 17 bases sitting between them. The germline CDR1 and CDR2 sequences are MNHNY and SVGAGI (reference sequence). DNA for the CDR3: TGTGCCAGCAGTCCCCGGGGGGACACAAGCTCTGGAAACACCATATATTTT. As protein: CASSPRGDTSSGNTIYF.

The chain has TRBV7-8 and TRBJ2-3; 7 nucleotides agree with TRBD1. The CDR3 consists of 14 residues. CDR1 is SGHVS and CDR2 is FQNEAQ in the germline V gene. V lost 4 bases to trimming and J lost 6 bases; unmatched junction nucleotides: 7. CDR3 DNA sequence: TGTGCCAGCAGCTCGATACAGGGGCCTGATACGCAGTATTTT. It codes for CASSSIQGPDTQYF.

The V gene is TRBV5-1, the J gene TRBJ1-6, with 10 bases aligning to TRBD1. J was trimmed by 9 bases and V by 3 bases; bases with no gene match: 9. CDR1 and CDR2 from the germline V gene are SGHRS and YFSETQ. The CDR3 is 16 amino acids. The CDR3 here is CASSWSGDRGGSPLHF. In DNA, the CDR3 is TGCGCCAGCAGCTGGTCGGGGGACAGGGGTGGTTCACCCCTCCACTTT.

The V call is TRBV24-1, the J call TRBJ2-5; 13 positions agree with TRBD2. This CDR3 is built from 16 residues. V lost 0 bases to trimming and J lost 3 bases; unmatched junction nucleotides: 0. Germline-derived CDR1 and CDR2 are KGHDR and SFDVKD. CDR3 in DNA: TGTGCCACCAGTGATTTGGGACTAGCGGGGGAAGAGACCCAGTACTTC. Translated: CATSDLGLAGEETQYF.

J is TRBJ1-5 and V is TRBV23-1, with 7 bases fitting TRBD1. TRBV23-1 counts as an open reading frame of uncertain function. V dropped 4 bases and J dropped 1; count of bases not matched to a gene: 10. The length of the CDR3 is 17 residues. The CDR3 DNA reads as TGCGCCAGCAGTCGTCTTCAGGGGGGTGCAAGCAATCAGCCCCAGCATTTT. The encoded protein is CASSRLQGGASNQPQHF.

This chain joins TRBV2 and TRBJ1-2; D is possibly TRBD1 (5 bases). From germline, CDR1 is SNHLY and CDR2 FYNNEI. The CDR3 has 13 residues. Deletions cut 3 bases from V and 4 bases from J, with 9 bases between. CDR3 residues: CASSEDIIYGYTF. CDR3 nucleotides: TGTGCCAGCAGTGAGGACATAATCTATGGCTACACCTTC.

As to this clone: Distinct nucleotide sequences in the sample also encode this CDR3. The chain has TRBV19 and TRBJ2-7; 7 nucleotides agree with TRBD2. CDR1 and CDR2 from the germline V gene are LNHDA and SQIVND (reference sequence). Trimming cost V 6 bases and J 0 bases; bases outside gene matches: 8. The CDR3 is 15 amino acids. The CDR3 here is CASSIGGVSSYEQYF. The DNA of the CDR3 is TGTGCCAGTAGCATTGGGGGGGTTAGCTCCTACGAGCAGTACTTC.

The rearrangement links TRBV4-2 to TRBJ2-7, with D possibly TRBD2 on 6 matching bases. In germline, CDR1 is LGHNA, CDR2 YNFKEQ. The V gene lost 0 bases and the J gene lost 2 bases, with 11 bases spanning the gap. The CDR3 contains 15 residues. The CDR3 coding sequence is TGTGCCAGCAGCCAAGACCGGGGGATGACCTACGAGCAGTACTTC. Translation: CASSQDRGMTYEQYF.

This chain connects TRBV9 to TRBJ1-1; TRBD1 agrees at 10 bases. The CDR3 spans 15 residues. The V segment lost 0 bases and the J segment 8 bases; nucleotides outside the gene matches: 7. Germline V gene lookup returns CDR1 SGDLS and CDR2 YYNGEE. CDR3 bases: TGTGCCAGCAGCGTAGCCGGGACAGGGGTTTCAGAAGCTTTCTTT. Translation: CASSVAGTGVSEAFF. Supplemented by reference TRBV9 and TRBJ1-1, the full variable domain reads DSGVTQTPKHLITATGQRVTLRCSPRSGDLSVYWYQQSLDQGLQFLIQYYNGEERAKGNILERFSAQQFPDLHSELNLSSLELGDSALYFCASSVAGTGVSEAFFGQGTRLTVV.

The chain has TRBV7-9 and TRBJ1-2; D gene uncertain. With 5 bases removed from V and 3 bases from J, the gap between germline ends came to 7 bases. The CDR3 sequence is 12 residues long. Germline CDR1 and CDR2: SEHNR and FQNEAQ (reference sequence). The CDR3 sequence is CASSNRDYGYTF. The CDR3 DNA sequence: TGTGCCAGCAGCAACAGAGACTATGGCTACACCTTC.

This clone showed up just once. The chain couples TRBV28 to TRBJ2-7; 9 nucleotides agree with TRBD1. The CDR3 sequence is 15 residues long. Germline V gene lookup returns CDR1 MDHEN and CDR2 SYDVKM. With V trimmed by 4 bases and J by 4 bases, 8 bases remained unmatched. The CDR3 loop is CASSSTGGLTYEQYF. Written as DNA, the CDR3 is TGTGCCAGCAGTTCTACAGGGGGCCTCACATACGAGCAGTACTTC.

This chain joins TRBV12-3 or TRBV12-4 and TRBJ2-1, with TRBD2 matching over 10 bases. V lost 3 bases and J lost 12; bases outside the gene matches: 5. CDR3 length: 13 residues. For the CDR3, the DNA is TGTGCCAGCAGTTTTACTAGCGGGGAAGGGCAGTTCTTC. It yields the protein CASSFTSGEGQFF.

The gene calls are TRBV6-5 and TRBJ1-5; D is uncertain. The CDR3 has 15 residues. V lost 8 bases and J lost 1, with 15 bases in between. CDR1 is MNHEY and CDR2 is SVGAGI in the germline V gene. CDR3 amino acids: CASRVSRRSNQPQHF. The CDR3 DNA follows: TGTGCCAGCCGCGTAAGCCGGAGGAGCAATCAGCCCCAGCATTTT.

This chain joins TRBV5-6 and TRBJ2-5; 7 positions match TRBD2. This CDR3 region has 14 residues. The ends lost 0 bases at V and 5 bases at J; junction bases unmatched: 4. Germline CDR1 reads SGHDT; CDR2 reads YYEEEE. CDR3 sequence reads: CASSLGGGEETQYF. CDR3 DNA: TGTGCCAGCAGCTTGGGGGGGGGAGAGGAGACCCAGTACTTC.

V usage is TRBV4-1 and J usage is TRBJ2-6; 7 positions agree with TRBD1. The length of the CDR3 is 20 residues. Germline CDR1 and CDR2: MGHRA and YSYEKL. J lost 0 bases, V lost 0 bases, and 11 bases had no gene match. This chain's CDR3 is CASSQELWGQFFSGANVLTF. The DNA for the CDR3 is TGCGCCAGCAGCCAAGAATTATGGGGACAGTTTTTCTCTGGGGCCAACGTCCTGACTTTC.

V and J are TRBV12-2 and TRBJ1-2. TRBV12-2 is a listed pseudogene. The CDR3 covers 16 residues. The CDR3 reads CASRLRVRPREGGYTF. The CDR3 DNA sequence: TGTGCAAGTCGCTTAAGGGTGAGGCCGAGGGAGGGTGGCTACACCTTC.

The J gene is TRBJ1-2, the V gene TRBV19; D gene ambiguous. The CDR3 runs 12 residues. Trimming left V 7 bases short and J 8 bases short, with 14 bases between. The germline gives CDR1 LNHDA, CDR2 SQIVND (reference sequence). The CDR3 here is CASNELGGGYTF. CDR3 sequence (DNA): TGTGCCAGTAACGAGCTTGGAGGCGGCTACACCTTC.

This clone was detected a few times. This chain connects TRBV5-4 to TRBJ2-5; D is ambiguous. CDR1 SGHNT and CDR2 YYREEE come from the germline V gene (reference sequence). The CDR3 contains 11 residues. The germline V and J ends were trimmed by 2 bases and 3 bases, with 2 bases remaining between them. CDR3 DNA sequence: TGTGCCAGCAGCTTTAAAGAGACCCAGTACTTC. Amino acids: CASSFKETQYF.

V and J are TRBV10-2 and TRBJ1-1, with 7 bases that match TRBD1. The length of the CDR3 is 15 residues. Germline V gene lookup returns CDR1 WSHSY and CDR2 SAAADI. Germline trimming cut 6 bases from V and 3 bases from J; bases unmatched to any gene: 10. CDR3 bases: TGCGCCAGCAGGGATTCACAGGGGTTAGACACTGAAGCTTTCTTT. This codes for CASRDSQGLDTEAFF.

The rearrangement links TRBV5-4 to TRBJ2-2; 8 bases agree with TRBD2. V was clipped by 1 base and J by 5 bases; unmatched bases: 4. This CDR3 has 15 residues. CDR1 is SGHNT, CDR2 YYREEE, per germline (reference sequence). The CDR3 loop reads CASSLSGLATGELFF. The CDR3 DNA sequence: TGTGCCAGCAGCTTGTCAGGACTAGCTACCGGGGAGCTGTTTTTT.

CDR3 DNA: TGTGCCAGCAGTTCTTTCTCTGGGGCCAACGTCCTGACTTTC. Protein: CASSSFSGANVLTF. This chain links TRBV27 with TRBJ2-6; D remains unclear. V lost 4 bases and J 0 bases, leaving 4 bases between the germline ends. Germline-derived CDR1 and CDR2 are MNHEY and SMNVEV (reference sequence). This CDR3 spans 14 amino acids.